What follows are 19 T cell receptor beta chains derived from one specimen sequenced in a study of control samples from healthy donors and cancer patients. TCRdb's table, derived via immunoSEQ multiplex PCR, lists solely in-frame clones and lacks some. The table lists about 160,000 clones, approximately 90% of them singletons, with more than 10% in the top ten. The specimen was blood. The receptors come from a man aged 25-45 years in good health.

The chain links TRBV3-1 (or the pseudogene TRBV3-2) to TRBJ2-1; weak D call: TRBD2 (6 bases). Trimming took off 4 bases at V and 6 bases at J, with 19 bases between the two ends. The CDR3 runs to 16 residues. The germline V gene has CDR1 LGHDT and CDR2 YNNKEL (reference sequence). CDR3 nucleotide sequence: TGTGCCAGCAGCCTCTTGGGGGGTAGGTCCGTCAATGAGCAGTTCTTC. Its protein is CASSLLGGRSVNEQFF.

The chain combines TRBV6-5 with TRBJ1-2; D might be TRBD1 (6 bases). This CDR3 comprises 14 residues. V shed 6 bases and J shed 3 bases, with 14 bases lying between them. Germline V lookup: CDR1 MNHEY, CDR2 SVGAGI. This CDR3 reads CASRASDRYYGYTF. The CDR3 DNA is TGTGCCAGCAGAGCGAGCGACAGGTACTATGGCTACACCTTC.

V and J are TRBV5-6 and TRBJ1-6; 7 bases are shared with TRBD1. V shed 3 bases, J shed 9 bases, and the junction held 9 bases outside the gene matches. The CDR3 contains 15 residues. Germline CDR1 is SGHDT and CDR2 is YYEEEE. The CDR3 DNA reads TGTGCCAGCAGCTACGGGACAGCTTGGGGTTCACCCCTCCACTTT. Translated, it gives CASSYGTAWGSPLHF.

This chain links TRBV3-1 (or the pseudogene TRBV3-2) with TRBJ2-5; no clear D gene. The V gene's germline CDR1 is LGHDT and CDR2 YNNKEL (reference sequence). V lost 5 bases and J lost 5, with 9 bases in between. CDR3 length: 12 residues. DNA of the CDR3: TGTGCCAGCAGCGTCCTAGGGGAGACCCAGTACTTC. Encoded protein: CASSVLGETQYF.

The CDR3 protein is CASSLISSGFDYGYTF. In DNA form, the CDR3 reads TGTGCCAGCAGCTTGATAAGTTCAGGATTTGACTATGGCTACACCTTC. V usage is TRBV5-4 and J usage is TRBJ1-2; no firm D call. V lost 1 base to trimming and J lost 3 bases, with 16 bases between them. The CDR3 is made up of 16 amino acids. CDR1 and CDR2 (germline): SGHNT, YYREEE (reference sequence).

The V gene is TRBV18, the J gene TRBJ2-7, with 10 bases matching TRBD1. V lost 3 bases and J lost 2; bases outside the gene matches: 4. Per germline, CDR1 KGHSH and CDR2 LQKENI. The CDR3 covers 15 residues. Here the CDR3 reads CASSPGQGDTYEQYF. CDR3 DNA: TGTGCCAGCTCACCTGGACAGGGGGATACCTACGAGCAGTACTTC.

The chain has TRBV2 and TRBJ2-7; TRBD1 aligns across 9 bases. V shed 6 bases, J shed 7 bases, and the junction held 13 bases outside the gene matches. The germline V gene encodes CDR1 SNHLY and CDR2 FYNNEI. CDR3 size: 15 residues. As DNA, the CDR3 is TGTGCCAGCAGAGCGAGGGACAGGGATGTCTGGGAGCAGTACTTC. The encoded protein is CASRARDRDVWEQYF.

The chain carries TRBV7-9 and TRBJ2-6; D is uncertain. Trimming took 11 bases from V and 0 from J, leaving 11 bases between them. The CDR3 sequence is 14 residues long. CDR1 is SEHNR, CDR2 FQNEAQ, per germline (reference sequence). DNA of the CDR3: TGTGCCCGCTCAATGCTCTCTGGGGCCAACGTCCTGACTTTC. Translating it yields CARSMLSGANVLTF.

This clone was recorded once. The chain has TRBV6-5 and TRBJ2-7; D is possibly TRBD1 or TRBD2 (5 bases each). This CDR3 is built from 14 residues. Germline V gene data show CDR1 as MNHEY and CDR2 as SVGAGI. V lost 6 bases and J lost 3, with 15 bases in between. The CDR3 protein is CASRPGTEIYEQYF. The CDR3 DNA reads as TGTGCCAGCAGACCCGGGACGGAGATCTACGAGCAGTACTTC.

The rearrangement uses TRBV11-1 and TRBJ2-7; TRBD2 might be the D (5 bases). The ends were cut back, 5 bases at V and 3 bases at J, with 11 bases in the middle. The CDR3 consists of 13 residues. CDR1 and CDR2 from the germline V gene are SGHAT and FQDESV (reference sequence). In DNA form, the CDR3 reads TGTGCCAGCAGCGCACCGGGAAGCTACGAGCAGTACTTC. It specifies CASSAPGSYEQYF.

This sequence joins TRBV3-1 (or the pseudogene TRBV3-2) and TRBJ1-1; D uncertain. This CDR3 is 13 amino acids long. The germline gives CDR1 LGHDT, CDR2 YNNKEL (reference sequence). With 6 bases removed from V and 0 bases from J, the gap between germline ends came to 8 bases. CDR3 nucleotides: TGTGCCAGCAGGATGTTCATGAACACTGAAGCTTTCTTT. It encodes CASRMFMNTEAFF.

V is TRBV4-1 and J is TRBJ1-1; 9 bases match TRBD1. The CDR3 loop spans 17 amino acids. The trim removed 1 base at V and 0 bases at J, leaving 6 bases unmatched. CDR1 is MGHRA, CDR2 YSYEKL, per germline. The CDR3 spells CASSQAGTGKMNTEAFF. The CDR3 DNA is TGCGCCAGCAGCCAAGCCGGGACAGGGAAAATGAACACTGAAGCTTTCTTT.

The sample holds one count of this clone. This chain links TRBV29-1 with TRBJ2-7; D is undetermined. This CDR3 contains 12 residues. Trimming took off 5 bases at V and 0 bases at J, with 8 bases between the two ends. Looked up from germline, CDR1 is SQVTM and CDR2 is ANQGSEA. In nucleotides, the CDR3 is TGCAGCGTTCTCGAGATCTCCTACGAGCAGTACTTC. Residues: CSVLEISYEQYF.

V usage is TRBV2 and J usage is TRBJ1-2; D is possibly TRBD1 (6 bases). Trimming pared 7 bases from V and 0 bases from J, leaving 12 bases between. CDR3 size: 14 residues. Germline V CDR1 and CDR2: SNHLY, FYNNEI. The CDR3 bases are TGTGCCAGCAAGAACAGGGACGCTAACTATGGCTACACCTTC. It translates to CASKNRDANYGYTF.

This clone was observed many times. The chain joins TRBV6-4 to TRBJ1-2; no clear D. The CDR3 is made up of 15 amino acids. Germline V gene data show CDR1 as MRHNA and CDR2 as SNTAGT. The ends were cut back, 6 bases at V and 2 bases at J, with 16 bases in the middle. The CDR3 DNA sequence: TGTGCCAGCAGCCCCTCCGTAAACACAAACTATGGCTACACCTTC. Translation: CASSPSVNTNYGYTF.

J is TRBJ2-2 and V is TRBV7-3; 9 nucleotides align to TRBD1. The V gene's germline CDR1 is SGHTA and CDR2 FQGTGA. J lost 6 bases, V lost 6 bases, and 5 bases had no gene match. CDR3 length: 14 amino acids. Here the CDR3 DNA reads TGTGCCAGCAGGTCCGGGACAGGGCCCGGGGAGCTGTTTTTT. It specifies CASRSGTGPGELFF.

This clone was seen a single time. The chain has TRBV28 and TRBJ1-3; unclear D gene. Trimming took 4 bases from V and 2 from J, leaving 15 bases between them. The length of the CDR3 is 16 residues. Germline V CDR1 and CDR2: MDHEN, SYDVKM. The CDR3 loop is CASSSPQLNPGNTIYF. The CDR3, as DNA: TGTGCCAGCAGTTCCCCTCAGTTGAACCCTGGAAACACCATATATTTT.

This chain links TRBV4-2 with TRBJ1-6; tentatively, D is TRBD1 (6 bases). Germline CDR1 LGHNA, CDR2 YNFKEQ. V shed 4 bases and J shed 8 bases, with 15 bases lying between them. CDR3 length: 15 amino acids. The DNA of the CDR3 is TGTGCCAGCAGCCTCGACAGGAGCTCGGATTCACCCCTCCACTTT. It translates to CASSLDRSSDSPLHF.

This clone was picked up one time. The rearrangement uses TRBV5-8 and TRBJ1-5; D not resolved. This CDR3 region has 12 residues. Germline V gene sequence: CDR1 SGHTS, CDR2 YDEGEE. The V end lost 1 base, the J end lost 3 bases, and 2 bases lay between the germline ends. The CDR3: CASSLNNQPQHF. The CDR3 nucleotides are TGTGCCAGCAGCTTGAACAATCAGCCCCAGCATTTT. The full variable domain, rest sourced from reference TRBV5-8 and TRBJ1-5, is EAGVTQSPTHLIKTRGQQATLRCSPISGHTSVYWYQQALGLGLQFLLWYDEGEERNRGNFPPRFSGRQFPNYSSELNVNALELEDSALYLCASSLNNQPQHFGDGTRLSIL.